The 15 T cell receptor beta chains below all came from one sample that was sequenced in a study of cytomegalovirus exposure and HLA in healthy donors. The study ran its PCR with 60 Vbeta and 13 Jbeta primers. TCRdb's table, derived via immunoSEQ multiplex PCR, lists solely in-frame clones and lacks some. Counted here are under 200,000 clones, roughly 85% occurring once; the ten biggest clones make up approximately 4%. Sequenced: PBMCs. The receptors were gathered from a woman aged 30 to 39 in good health and CMV-seropositive.

The chain recombines TRBV2 with TRBJ2-3, with D possibly being TRBD1 (6 bases). CDR1 and CDR2 (germline): SNHLY, FYNNEI. Trimming cost V 0 bases and J 14 bases, with 18 bases left between them. The CDR3 is 14 residues long. The CDR3 bases are TGTGCCAGCAGTGAAGCCGTGTGGGTCAGGGGTTGGTATTTT. It specifies CASSEAVWVRGWYF.

This clone has just one count. This chain connects TRBV5-6 to TRBJ2-7; 7 bases match TRBD1. The trim removed 7 bases at V and 2 bases at J, leaving 9 bases unmatched. The CDR3 sequence is 14 residues long. CDR1 is SGHDT, CDR2 YYEEEE, per germline. This CDR3 is CASGWGQLPYEQYF. DNA of the CDR3: TGTGCCAGCGGCTGGGGACAGTTACCCTACGAGCAGTACTTC.

The CDR3 is CAIRSEGRATEAFF. CDR3 in DNA: TGTGCCATCAGGAGTGAGGGAAGGGCCACTGAAGCTTTCTTT. This chain connects TRBV10-3 to TRBJ1-1, with unresolved D. Trimming pared 6 bases from V and 4 bases from J, leaving 15 bases between. The germline V gene has CDR1 ENHRY and CDR2 SYGVKD. This CDR3 spans 14 amino acids.

This rearrangement joins TRBV29-1 to TRBJ2-3, with TRBD2 matching 13 bases. Trimming at V came to 0 bases and at J to 4 bases, leaving 10 bases not matched to a gene. CDR1 SQVTM and CDR2 ANQGSEA come from the germline V gene. This CDR3 contains 18 residues. The CDR3 sequence: CSVEDPKTSGRTSDTQYF. The CDR3 DNA reads TGCAGCGTTGAAGATCCGAAGACTAGCGGGAGGACCTCAGATACGCAGTATTTT.

This chain joins TRBV9 and TRBJ1-1; 8 positions match TRBD1. V shed 0 bases, J shed 4 bases, and the junction held 14 bases outside the gene matches. This CDR3 is 18 amino acids long. Germline CDR1 is SGDLS and CDR2 is YYNGEE. The CDR3 DNA follows: TGTGCCAGCAGCGTAGAGGGACAGGCATTGAATTTGGGCACTGAAGCTTTCTTT. This translates into CASSVEGQALNLGTEAFF.

V usage is TRBV7-2 and J usage is TRBJ1-4; D remains unclear. Germline V CDR1 and CDR2: SGHTA, FQGNSA. Trimming cost V 5 bases and J 0 bases, with 10 bases left between them. The CDR3 runs to 15 residues. DNA of the CDR3: TGTGCCAGCAGCCCGTCAGTGGCAACTAATGAAAAACTGTTTTTT. Encoded protein: CASSPSVATNEKLFF. Full variable domain (remainder filled in from reference TRBV7-2 and TRBJ1-4): GAGVSQSPSNKVTEKGKDVELRCDPISGHTALYWYRQSLGQGLEFLIYFQGNSAPDKSGLPSDRFSAERTGGSVSTLTIQRTQQEDSAVYLCASSPSVATNEKLFFGSGTQLSVL.

The chain combines TRBV6-5 with TRBJ1-3; the D gene is possibly TRBD1 (5 bases). V shed 6 bases and J shed 2 bases, with 14 bases lying between them. This CDR3 is built from 15 residues. Germline V gene lookup returns CDR1 MNHEY and CDR2 SVGAGI. As DNA, the CDR3 is TGTGCCAGCAGCCCCCGCGGGGGGACTGGAAACACCATATATTTT. Its translation is CASSPRGGTGNTIYF.

The sample holds one count of this clone. The chain combines TRBV4-3 with TRBJ1-2; possible D gene TRBD1, 5 bases. The CDR3 is 13 amino acids. Germline V gives CDR1 LGHNA, CDR2 YSLEER. The germline V and J ends were trimmed by 0 bases and 13 bases, with 15 bases remaining between them. In DNA form, the CDR3 reads TGCGCCAGCAGCCAAGATTCCGGCAGGGAGGTCACCTTC. This sequence encodes CASSQDSGREVTF.

This clone was picked up one time. This chain links TRBV9 with TRBJ1-1; weak D call: TRBD1 (6 bases). Trimming took off 4 bases at V and 5 bases at J, with 15 bases between the two ends. CDR1 and CDR2 from the germline V gene are SGDLS and YYNGEE. CDR3 length equals 14 residues. CDR3 bases: TGTGCCAGCAGCAATCTCGATCAGGGGACTGAAGCTTTCTTT. Amino acids: CASSNLDQGTEAFF.

The chain is built from TRBV5-4 and TRBJ2-7, with unresolved D. The V end was cut by 2 bases, the J end by 4 bases, with 7 bases between. The CDR3 spans 12 residues. Germline V gene sequence: CDR1 SGHNT, CDR2 YYREEE (reference sequence). CDR3 DNA: TGTGCCAGCAGCTTACGCGGTTACGAGCAGTACTTC. Its protein is CASSLRGYEQYF.

The chain recombines TRBV29-1 with TRBJ2-7; 11 positions agree with TRBD1. The CDR3 sequence is 14 residues long. After removal of 1 base from V and 2 bases from J, the junction contained 1 base not matched to a gene. Germline assignment: CDR1 SQVTM and CDR2 ANQGSEA. The CDR3 nucleotides read TGCAGCGTTGAAGTGGGACAGGGGGCCTACGAGCAGTACTTC. It codes for CSVEVGQGAYEQYF.

The genes are TRBV21-1 and TRBJ2-7; the DNA was not used to check the table's D call, TRBD1. TRBV21-1 is described as a pseudogene. The CDR3 runs 13 residues. DNA of the CDR3: TGTGCCAGCAGCAAACATTTCCCCTACGAGCAGTACTTC. It yields the protein CASSKHFPYEQYF.

This chain connects TRBV5-4 to TRBJ1-1; no clear D gene. CDR1 is SGHNT, CDR2 YYREEE, per germline (reference sequence). The CDR3 spans 15 residues. Trimming took 1 base from V and 0 from J, leaving 10 bases between them. Written as DNA, the CDR3 is TGTGCCAGCAGCTTGTATACACAAATGAACACTGAAGCTTTCTTT. Translation gives CASSLYTQMNTEAFF.

This sequence joins TRBV15 and TRBJ2-2; 7 bases agree with TRBD1. This CDR3 comprises 13 residues. CDR1 and CDR2 (germline): LNHNV, YYDKDF (reference sequence). V lost 0 bases to trimming and J lost 9 bases; unmatched junction nucleotides: 1. The CDR3 loop reads CATSRDRGRELFF. The CDR3 region has the DNA TGTGCCACCAGCAGAGACAGGGGGAGGGAGCTGTTTTTT.

The rearrangement links TRBV6-5 to TRBJ1-2; 9 bases are shared with TRBD1. Looked up from germline, CDR1 is MNHEY and CDR2 is SVGAGI. The junction had 8 bases not matched to a gene; V was cut back by 0 bases and J by 6 bases. This CDR3 contains 16 residues. The CDR3 DNA is TGTGCCAGCAGTTACTCGACGAACAGGGGGCAGAATGGCTACACCTTC. Amino acid sequence: CASSYSTNRGQNGYTF.